Here is one T cell receptor beta chain with its context. These data belong to a study of blood T cell repertoires in COVID-19. This CDR3 contains 16 residues. Germline CDR1 reads SGHDN; CDR2 reads FVKESK. V lost 6 bases and J lost 7; bases outside the gene matches: 12. The table came from immunoSEQ multiplex PCR; TCRdb's copy has only in-frame clones and leaves some out. The sample lists hundreds of thousands of clones, approximately 89% occurring once. This sequence originates from a woman in her twenties or thirties who had recovered from COVID-19. This chain uses TRBV14 with TRBJ1-5; 10 nucleotides match TRBD1. The specimen was peripheral blood. CDR3 region: CASSRGTGEVRQPQHF. The DNA of the CDR3 is TGTGCCAGCAGTCGAGGGACAGGGGAGGTAAGACAGCCCCAGCATTTT.